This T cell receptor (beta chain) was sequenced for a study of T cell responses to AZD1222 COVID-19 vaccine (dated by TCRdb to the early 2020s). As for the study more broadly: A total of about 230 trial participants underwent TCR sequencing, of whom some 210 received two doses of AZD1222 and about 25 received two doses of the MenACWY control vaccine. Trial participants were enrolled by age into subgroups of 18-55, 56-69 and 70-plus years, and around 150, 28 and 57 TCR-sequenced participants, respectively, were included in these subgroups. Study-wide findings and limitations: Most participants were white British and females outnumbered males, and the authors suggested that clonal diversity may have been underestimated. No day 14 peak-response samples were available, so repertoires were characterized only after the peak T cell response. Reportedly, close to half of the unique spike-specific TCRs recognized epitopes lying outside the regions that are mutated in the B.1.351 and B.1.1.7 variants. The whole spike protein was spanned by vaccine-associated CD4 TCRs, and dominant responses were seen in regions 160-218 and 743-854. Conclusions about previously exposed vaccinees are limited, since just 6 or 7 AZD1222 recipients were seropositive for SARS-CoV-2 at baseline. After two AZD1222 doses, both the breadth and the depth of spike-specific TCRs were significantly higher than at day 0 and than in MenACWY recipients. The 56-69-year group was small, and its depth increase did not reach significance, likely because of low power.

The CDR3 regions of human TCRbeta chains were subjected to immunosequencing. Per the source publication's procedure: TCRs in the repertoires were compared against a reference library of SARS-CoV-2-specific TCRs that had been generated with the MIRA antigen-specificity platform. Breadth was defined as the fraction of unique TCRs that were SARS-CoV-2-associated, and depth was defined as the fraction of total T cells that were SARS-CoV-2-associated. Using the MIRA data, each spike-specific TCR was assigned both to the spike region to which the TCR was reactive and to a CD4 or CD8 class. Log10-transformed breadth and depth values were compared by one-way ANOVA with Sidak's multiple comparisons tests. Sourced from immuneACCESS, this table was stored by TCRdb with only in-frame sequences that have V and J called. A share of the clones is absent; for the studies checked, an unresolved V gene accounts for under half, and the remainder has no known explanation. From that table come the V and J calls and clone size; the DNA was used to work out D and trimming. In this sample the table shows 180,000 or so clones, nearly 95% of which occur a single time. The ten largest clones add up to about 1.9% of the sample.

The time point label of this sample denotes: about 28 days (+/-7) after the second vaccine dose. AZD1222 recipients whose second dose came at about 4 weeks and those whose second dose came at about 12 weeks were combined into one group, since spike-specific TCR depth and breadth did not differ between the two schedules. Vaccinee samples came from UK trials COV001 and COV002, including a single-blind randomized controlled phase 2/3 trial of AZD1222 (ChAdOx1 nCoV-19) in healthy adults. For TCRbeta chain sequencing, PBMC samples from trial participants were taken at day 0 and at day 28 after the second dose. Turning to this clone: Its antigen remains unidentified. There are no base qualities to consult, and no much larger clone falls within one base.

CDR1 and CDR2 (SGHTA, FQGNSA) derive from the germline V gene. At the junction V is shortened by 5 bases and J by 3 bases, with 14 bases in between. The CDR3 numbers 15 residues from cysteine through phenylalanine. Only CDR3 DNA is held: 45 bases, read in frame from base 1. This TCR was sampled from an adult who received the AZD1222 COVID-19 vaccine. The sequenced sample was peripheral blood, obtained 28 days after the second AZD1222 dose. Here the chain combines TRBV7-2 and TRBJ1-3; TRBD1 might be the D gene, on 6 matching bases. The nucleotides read TGTGCCAGCAGCCTACAGGGAGCCAATGGAAACACCATATATTTT. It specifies CASSLQGANGNTIYF.